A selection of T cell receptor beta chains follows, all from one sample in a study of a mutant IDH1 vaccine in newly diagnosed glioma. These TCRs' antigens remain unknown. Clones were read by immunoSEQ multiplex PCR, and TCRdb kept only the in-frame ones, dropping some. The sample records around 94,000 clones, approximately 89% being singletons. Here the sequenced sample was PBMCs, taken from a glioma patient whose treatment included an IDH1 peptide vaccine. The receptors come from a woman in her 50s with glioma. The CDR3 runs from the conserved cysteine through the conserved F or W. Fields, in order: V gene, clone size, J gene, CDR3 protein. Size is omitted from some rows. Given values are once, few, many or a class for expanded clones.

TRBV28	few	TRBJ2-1	CASSPPLSGSSYNEQFF
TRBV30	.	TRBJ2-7	CAWSVIAGVPEQYF
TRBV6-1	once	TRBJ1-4	CASSPGTPEGKLFF
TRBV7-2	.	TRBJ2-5	CASSFGTGETQYF
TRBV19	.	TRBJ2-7	CASSTDRGQGINEQYF
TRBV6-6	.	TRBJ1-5	CASSYSNRGKQPQHF
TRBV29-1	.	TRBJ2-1	CSVRPNSEQFF
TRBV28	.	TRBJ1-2	CASSLRGQEYGYTF
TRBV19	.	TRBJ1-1	CASSWDQGAEAFF
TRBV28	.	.	CASSLSGGGYEQYF
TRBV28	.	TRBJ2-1	CASSSLAAGVWVSPNNEQFF
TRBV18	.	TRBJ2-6	CASSPRRAGANVLTF
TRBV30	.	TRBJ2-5	CASRGSGETQYF
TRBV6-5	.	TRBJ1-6	CASKPGQYNSPLHF
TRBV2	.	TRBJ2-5	CASSQLGGRVEETQYF
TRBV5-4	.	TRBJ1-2	CASSLRRHSTRDGYTF
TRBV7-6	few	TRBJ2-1	CASSHTSGSSNEQFF
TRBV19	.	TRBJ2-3	CASSKGGPLGRERGDTQYF
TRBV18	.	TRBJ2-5	CASSPLNSQETQYF
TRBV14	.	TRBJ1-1	CASSQEQGTGGTEAFF
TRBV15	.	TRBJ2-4	CATSRDRGRGTKNIQYF
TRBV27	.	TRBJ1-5	CASSSRRGPPNQPQHF
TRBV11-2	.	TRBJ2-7	CASSLDSLGGGWYEQYF
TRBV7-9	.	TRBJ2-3	CASSPGGPYTQYF
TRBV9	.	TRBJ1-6	CASSTLGTGRSPLHF
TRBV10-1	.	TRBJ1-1	CASSAGRPDTEAFF
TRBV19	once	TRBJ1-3	CASGPGQRGNTIYF
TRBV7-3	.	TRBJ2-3	CASSSYPGRRTDTQYF
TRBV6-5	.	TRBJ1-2	CASSHLTATDGYTF
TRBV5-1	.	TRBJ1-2	CASSSGQNYGYTF
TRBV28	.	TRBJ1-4	CASASGTGYEKLFF
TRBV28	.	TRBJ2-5	CASSFMGAGETQYF
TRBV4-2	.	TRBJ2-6	CASSQEAAGANVLTF
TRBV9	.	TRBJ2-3	CASSVDGGGYTDTQYF
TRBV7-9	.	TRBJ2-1	CASSPEGPYNEQFF
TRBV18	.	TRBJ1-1	CASSRVELMGAEAFF
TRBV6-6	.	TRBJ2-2	CASSYQRRTNTGELFF
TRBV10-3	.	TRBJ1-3	CAIRPGQGRVTASGNTIYF
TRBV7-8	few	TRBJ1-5	CASSLGGYNQPQHF
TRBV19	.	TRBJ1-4	CASSGQGGEKLFF
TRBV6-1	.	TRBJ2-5	CASRIGQGKETQYF
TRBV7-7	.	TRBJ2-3	CASSPRTSGRGTDTQYF
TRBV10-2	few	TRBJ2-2	CASRWGTGSTGELFF
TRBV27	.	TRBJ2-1	CASSFRDRGNEQFF
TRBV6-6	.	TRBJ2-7	CASRNSYEQYF
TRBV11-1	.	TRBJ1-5	CASSLYGNQPQHF
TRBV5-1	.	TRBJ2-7	CASSFILSGSYEQYF
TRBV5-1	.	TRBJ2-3	CASSLQRGTTDTQYF